Below are 10 T cell receptor beta chains sequenced from a single sample in a study of T-cell memory formation after mild COVID-19. One entry per CDR3 protein results from TCRdb running MiXCR on the 5' RACE reads. This sample has around 82,000 distinct CDR3 sequences, with around 13% found just once. The specimen sequenced was PBMCs or a T cell subset sorted from them (not recorded which). The receptors were gathered from a man younger than 35 who had mild COVID-19 (a few samples of this study predate the infection). Cell type and time point are not known.

The chain joins TRBV5-1 to TRBJ2-1; D is undetermined. The CDR3 runs to 17 residues. Trimming stripped 4 bases from V and 0 bases from J, with 17 bases between. Germline V gene lookup returns CDR1 SGHRS and CDR2 YFSETQ. CDR3 nucleotides: TGCGCCAGCAGCCGAACTGGATCCCTAAGCTCCTACAATGAGCAGTTCTTC. Protein: CASSRTGSLSSYNEQFF.

This clonotype was counted between two and nine times. In DNA, the CDR3 is TGTGCCAGCAGCGAGGGGACTAGCGGGGGTGATGAGCAGTTCTTC. Translation gives CASSEGTSGGDEQFF. The chain joins TRBV7-9 to TRBJ2-1; TRBD2 matches at 14 bases. The germline gives CDR1 SEHNR, CDR2 FQNEAQ (reference sequence). This CDR3 contains 15 residues. V was pared by 5 bases and J by 8 bases, with 5 bases of the junction left unmatched. Together with reference TRBV7-9 and TRBJ2-1, the CDR3 gives the full variable domain: DTGVSQNPRHKITKRGQNVTFRCDPISEHNRLYWYRQTLGQGPEFLTYFQNEAQLEKSRLLSDRFSAERPKGSFSTLEIQRTEQGDSAMYLCASSEGTSGGDEQFFGPGTRLTVL.

This clonotype was seen a handful of times. The CDR3 DNA reads as TGCGCCAGCAGCCAGAGCCTCGAGGGGCCGTCCGAAGCTTTCTTT. It encodes CASSQSLEGPSEAFF. The chain is built from TRBV4-3 and TRBJ1-1, with a weak D call TRBD1 (5 bases). The germline V and J ends were trimmed by 3 bases and 8 bases, with 19 bases remaining between them. Germline values: CDR1 LGHNA, CDR2 YSLEER. The CDR3 runs to 15 residues.

This chain joins TRBV2 and TRBJ2-1; 8 nucleotides line up with TRBD1. After removal of 7 bases from V and 8 bases from J, the junction contained 10 bases not matched to a gene. The CDR3 length is 14 residues. The V gene's germline CDR1 is SNHLY and CDR2 FYNNEI. CDR3 sequence: CASISPGGRDEQFF. CDR3 nucleotide sequence: TGTGCCAGCATAAGCCCAGGGGGCAGGGATGAGCAGTTCTTC. Based on the CDR3 plus reference TRBV2 and TRBJ2-1, the full variable domain is EPEVTQTPSHQVTQMGQEVILRCVPISNHLYFYWYRQILGQKVEFLVSFYNNEISEKSEIFDDQFSVERPDGSNFTLKIRSTKLEDSAMYFCASISPGGRDEQFFGPGTRLTVL.

The chain uses TRBV27 and TRBJ2-1, with D unclear. Germline V gene data show CDR1 as MNHEY and CDR2 as SMNVEV (reference sequence). There are 13 residues in the CDR3. The germline V and J ends were trimmed by 2 bases and 4 bases, with 6 bases remaining between them. CDR3 in DNA: TGTGCCAGCAGTTTACGGTTATACAATGAGCAGTTCTTC. This sequence encodes CASSLRLYNEQFF.

This clonotype was recorded a few times. This rearrangement joins TRBV12-3 or TRBV12-4 to TRBJ2-3, with unresolved D. Deletions cut 6 bases from V and 2 bases from J, with 12 bases between. This CDR3 is 14 amino acids long. CDR3 sequence: CASRLGGLTDTQYF. The CDR3, as DNA: TGTGCCAGCAGGCTCGGTGGCCTCACAGATACGCAGTATTTT.

The sample holds a few counts of this clonotype. The rearrangement links TRBV7-3 to TRBJ2-1; 9 bases are a match to TRBD2. CDR1 is SGHTA, CDR2 FQGTGA, per germline. Germline trimming cut 5 bases from V and 8 bases from J; bases unmatched to any gene: 7. CDR3 length: 14 residues. The CDR3 sequence: CASSHSGGGDEQFF. The DNA for the CDR3 is TGTGCCAGCAGCCATAGCGGGGGAGGAGATGAGCAGTTCTTC.

This clonotype occurred a few times. This chain connects TRBV4-1 to TRBJ2-7, with 10 bases that match TRBD1. With 4 bases clipped from V and 3 bases from J, the junction kept 3 bases outside the gene matches. In germline, CDR1 is MGHRA, CDR2 YSYEKL. The CDR3 is 14 residues long. The CDR3 bases are TGCGCCAGCAGCCCAGGGACAGGGGACTACGAGCAGTACTTC. Translated, it gives CASSPGTGDYEQYF.

This clonotype appeared a few times. V is TRBV29-1 and J is TRBJ2-3; 10 bases match TRBD2. The CDR3 has 17 residues. Trimming cost V 0 bases and J 4 bases; bases outside gene matches: 10. Germline V gives CDR1 SQVTM, CDR2 ANQGSEA. CDR3 in DNA: TGCAGCGTTGAAGATCTTTGGGAGCGGGGGGGCTCAGATACGCAGTATTTT. This translates into CSVEDLWERGGSDTQYF.

In this sample, this clonotype turned up a few times. V usage is TRBV7-9 and J usage is TRBJ2-2, with 11 positions matching TRBD2. V dropped 3 bases and J dropped 7; count of bases not matched to a gene: 10. The CDR3 is 17 amino acids. From germline, CDR1 is SEHNR and CDR2 FQNEAQ (reference sequence). CDR3 region: CASSFLLAGGDGGELFF. The CDR3 DNA follows: TGTGCCAGCAGCTTTCTCCTAGCGGGGGGCGATGGCGGGGAGCTGTTTTTT.